This TCR beta chain emerged from a study of technical replicates of blood from several donors. Profiling relied on immunoSEQ multiplex PCR, and the TCRdb table lists in-frame clones only, not all of them. The sample has tens of thousands of clones, approximately 95% seen once. Sample: T cells isolated from PBMCs. The origin of this receptor is a human donor in good health.

For the CDR3, the DNA is TGTGCCAGCAGCACGGGACAGGCTGGAAACACCATATATTTT. This gives the protein CASSTGQAGNTIYF. The chain is built from TRBV5-4 and TRBJ1-3; 8 bases are shared with TRBD1. CDR1 and CDR2 from the germline V gene are SGHNT and YYREEE (reference sequence). The CDR3 spans 14 residues. Trimming cost V 4 bases and J 2 bases; bases outside gene matches: 2.